The 10 T cell receptor beta chains below come from one sample, sequenced in a study of early T cells in non-severe SARS-CoV-2 infection (dated by TCRdb to about 2021). The method was 5' RACE. The data were produced on a NextSeq 500. TCRdb redid the processing of the public reads, applying fastp at Q25 and MiXCR, and retained in-frame beta chains. Duplicate CDR3 protein sequences are folded into a single record with the most common DNA and genes. The table for this sample lists tens of thousands of distinct CDR3 sequences; roughly 13% of them were counted only once. Roughly 6% of the sample lies in the top ten. What was sequenced was whole blood. The receptors stem from an adult who was a healthcare worker with PCR-confirmed SARS-CoV-2 infection or an uninfected control (not recorded which).

This chain's CDR3 is CASSLPPGEQYF. DNA for the CDR3: TGTGCCAGCAGTTTACCCCCCGGGGAGCAGTACTTC. The chain joins TRBV28 to TRBJ2-7; no definite D call. CDR3 length equals 12 residues. Trimming removed 2 bases at V and 7 bases at J, with 9 bases between. CDR1 is MDHEN, CDR2 SYDVKM, per germline.

This clonotype has only a few counts. The rearrangement joins TRBV7-2 to TRBJ2-1; D not resolved. The CDR3 has 13 amino acids. Germline V gives CDR1 SGHTA, CDR2 FQGNSA. The V end lost 1 base, the J end lost 10 bases, and 11 bases lay between the germline ends. The CDR3 sequence is CASSLVVAGEQFF. The CDR3 coding sequence is TGTGCCAGCAGCTTAGTGGTAGCCGGGGAGCAGTTCTTC.

The chain is built from TRBV12-3 or TRBV12-4 and TRBJ1-1, with TRBD1 matching over 7 bases. J was trimmed by 6 bases and V by 6 bases; bases with no gene match: 10. The CDR3 contains 14 residues. CDR3 bases: TGTGCCAGCAGCTTTTTCTACAGGGGCGCTGAAGCTTTCTTT. Translating it yields CASSFFYRGAEAFF.

This clonotype came up many times. The rearrangement joins TRBV24-1 to TRBJ2-1, with TRBD1 identical over 11 bases. Germline CDR1 is KGHDR and CDR2 is SFDVKD. This CDR3 is 17 amino acids long. V lost 5 bases and J lost 5; bases outside the gene matches: 10. In DNA, the CDR3 is TGTGCCACCAGTGCCGGGACAGGGGGGTCCATCGACAATGAGCAGTTCTTC. Amino acid sequence: CATSAGTGGSIDNEQFF.

There are many counts of this clonotype. The V and J genes are TRBV5-1 and TRBJ1-1; D remains unclear. Trimming cost V 0 bases and J 0 bases, with 9 bases left between them. The CDR3 runs to 15 residues. CDR1 and CDR2 from the germline V gene are SGHRS and YFSETQ. The CDR3 bases are TGCGCCAGCAGCTTGGGTCTGGGGATGAACACTGAAGCTTTCTTT. It encodes CASSLGLGMNTEAFF.

In its sample, this clonotype was seen a few times. The gene calls are TRBV12-3 or TRBV12-4 and TRBJ2-3; no clear D. Trimming took off 3 bases at V and 3 bases at J, with 10 bases between the two ends. The CDR3 length is 14 residues. For the CDR3, the DNA is TGTGCCAGCAGTTTTAGCTTAGGGACAGATACGCAGTATTTT. This sequence encodes CASSFSLGTDTQYF.

This clonotype showed up many times. The chain uses TRBV7-9 and TRBJ2-7; 7 nucleotides line up with TRBD1. The V gene's germline CDR1 is SEHNR and CDR2 FQNEAQ (reference sequence). This CDR3 is built from 12 residues. With 6 bases clipped from V and 5 bases from J, the junction kept 4 bases outside the gene matches. The CDR3 coding sequence is TGTGCCAGCAGTTCCACAGGGGACGAGCAGTACTTC. It encodes CASSSTGDEQYF.

The CDR3 loop reads CASSYRGSSHF. CDR3 coding DNA: TGTGCCAGCAGTTATCGAGGTTCCAGCCACTTT. The rearrangement joins TRBV6-5 to TRBJ1-6, with unresolved D. V lost 3 bases to trimming and J lost 18 bases, with 12 bases between them. The germline CDR1 and CDR2 sequences are MNHEY and SVGAGI. This CDR3 comprises 11 residues.

This clonotype was detected many times. The V gene is TRBV7-6, the J gene TRBJ1-2; D is perhaps TRBD1 (6 bases). Per germline, CDR1 SGHVS and CDR2 FNYEAQ. V was pared by 4 bases and J by 2 bases, with 17 bases between. The CDR3 totals 16 residues. CDR3: CASSSPRDKGNYGYTF. The DNA of the CDR3 is TGTGCCAGCAGCTCTCCCCGGGACAAGGGCAACTATGGCTACACCTTC.

The rearrangement uses TRBV5-1 and TRBJ2-7; D is uncertain. V lost 7 bases to trimming and J lost 6 bases, with 23 bases between them. The CDR3 sequence is 15 residues long. Germline-derived CDR1 and CDR2 are SGHRS and YFSETQ. This CDR3 reads CASRSDGRGIGEQYF. The CDR3 DNA reads as TGCGCCAGCCGATCGGACGGTCGAGGAATAGGCGAGCAGTACTTC.